The 27 T cell receptor beta chains in this list originate from one sample, sequenced in a study of cytomegalovirus exposure and HLA in healthy donors. This PCR relied on a set of 60 Vbeta primers and 13 Jbeta primers. This table comes from immunoSEQ multiplex PCR, and its TCRdb copy is limited to in-frame clones, with some not included. The sample has some 160,000 clones, more than 70% seen once. The source material was PBMCs. All receptors come from a male donor in good health and CMV-seropositive.

Worth noting for this clone: Compared with germline, one end of the junction differs, possibly owing to a read error. This chain joins TRBV7-9 and TRBJ2-7, with D perhaps matching TRBD1 (6 bases). The CDR3 spans 13 residues. Germline CDR1 reads SEHNR; CDR2 reads FQNEAQ (reference sequence). The CDR3 nucleotides are TGTTCCAGCAGCCGAGGACAGACCTACGAGCAGTACTTC. Protein: CSSSRGQTYEQYF.

The chain carries TRBV5-1 and TRBJ1-2, with D unclear. Germline CDR1 reads SGHRS; CDR2 reads YFSETQ. The CDR3 extends over 11 amino acids. The V gene lost 4 bases and the J gene lost 8 bases, with 9 bases spanning the gap. Here the CDR3 reads CASSAPGGYTF. The CDR3 bases are TGCGCCAGCAGCGCCCCCGGGGGCTACACCTTC.

The chain employs TRBV21-1 and TRBJ2-5; the DNA was not compared with TRBD2, the D call given in the table. TRBV21-1 corresponds to a pseudogene. The CDR3 is 16 amino acids. DNA for the CDR3: TGTGCCAGCAGCAAAGAAACCGGGGATCGCAAAGAGACCCAGTACTTC. Encoded protein: CASSKETGDRKETQYF.

The gene calls are TRBV15 and TRBJ2-1; TRBD2 matches at 13 bases. V shed 5 bases and J 10 bases; nucleotides not matched to a gene: 8. The CDR3 length is 15 residues. Germline-derived CDR1 and CDR2 are LNHNV and YYDKDF (reference sequence). The CDR3 spells CATSSPGLAGTEQFF. The CDR3 nucleotides read TGTGCCACCAGCTCTCCGGGACTAGCGGGAACAGAGCAGTTCTTC.

V is TRBV5-1 and J is TRBJ2-1, with D possibly matching TRBD1 (6 bases). Germline CDR1 SGHRS, CDR2 YFSETQ. The CDR3 has 16 amino acids. Trimming pared 3 bases from V and 9 bases from J, leaving 22 bases between. The CDR3 nucleotides read TGCGCCAGCAGCTCCAGGGGTGTCCTGAACGACGGTGAGCAGTTCTTC. Amino acid sequence: CASSSRGVLNDGEQFF.

The chain recombines TRBV6-4 with TRBJ2-7, with 10 bases that match TRBD1. Per the germline V gene, CDR1 is MRHNA and CDR2 is SNTAGT. Losses at the gene ends were 10 bases for V and 2 bases for J; bases not matched to a gene: 2. The CDR3 runs to 12 residues. The CDR3 sequence: CATGTGAYEQYF. The CDR3 DNA follows: TGTGCCACCGGGACAGGGGCCTACGAGCAGTACTTC.

The CDR3 is CASSVRLAGYNEQFF. CDR3 coding DNA: TGTGCCAGCAGCGTTCGGCTAGCGGGGTACAATGAGCAGTTCTTC. This chain connects TRBV9 to TRBJ2-1; 9 bases map to TRBD2. V lost 2 bases and J lost 4; bases outside the gene matches: 4. The CDR3 has 15 amino acids. Germline CDR1 is SGDLS and CDR2 is YYNGEE.

The V gene is TRBV5-4, the J gene TRBJ2-7; 16 bases align to TRBD2. Trimming took 1 base from V and 0 from J; bases not matched to a gene: 10. The CDR3 is 20 amino acids. From germline, CDR1 is SGHNT and CDR2 YYREEE (reference sequence). The CDR3 sequence: CASSLSPGTSGRVGSYEQYF. As DNA, the CDR3 is TGTGCCAGCAGCTTGAGCCCCGGGACTAGCGGGAGGGTAGGCTCCTACGAGCAGTACTTC.

This clone came up once. J is TRBJ1-1 and V is TRBV5-1; D gene unclear. The CDR3 runs to 12 residues. The V and J ends lost 7 bases and 1 base respectively, with 8 bases between them. Germline CDR1 SGHRS, CDR2 YFSETQ. CDR3 in amino acids: CASRAGNTEAFF. The CDR3 bases are TGCGCCAGCCGCGCCGGGAACACTGAAGCTTTCTTT. The whole variable domain, remainder taken from reference TRBV5-1 and TRBJ1-1, is KAGVTQTPRYLIKTRGQQVTLSCSPISGHRSVSWYQQTPGQGLQFLFEYFSETQRNKGNFPGRFSGRQFSNSRSEMNVSTLELGDSALYLCASRAGNTEAFFGQGTRLTVV.

This rearrangement joins TRBV4-3 to TRBJ1-5, with no clear D. The CDR3 spans 14 residues. The V and J ends lost 0 bases and 6 bases respectively, with 9 bases between them. Germline values: CDR1 LGHNA, CDR2 YSLEER. CDR3 sequence reads: CASSQEENRQPQHF. CDR3 coding DNA: TGCGCCAGCAGCCAAGAGGAGAACCGTCAGCCCCAGCATTTT.

The CDR3, as DNA: TGTGCCAGCAGGGATAACAGGGATATCAACTATGGCTACACCTTC. Translation gives CASRDNRDINYGYTF. The chain employs TRBV7-2 and TRBJ1-2; D might be TRBD1 (6 bases). The CDR3 is 15 amino acids. Germline lookup yields CDR1 SGHTA and CDR2 FQGNSA. V dropped 6 bases and J dropped 2 bases, with 16 bases sitting between them.

The chain employs TRBV2 and TRBJ2-5; a weak D match, TRBD1 (5 bases). Trimming removed 4 bases at V and 5 bases at J, with 11 bases between. Germline-derived CDR1 and CDR2 are SNHLY and FYNNEI. CDR3 length: 13 residues. The CDR3 loop reads CASSVGARETQYF. The CDR3 bases are TGTGCCAGCAGTGTTGGGGCACGGGAGACCCAGTACTTC.

The V call is TRBV7-8, the J call TRBJ2-1; 10 bases match TRBD1. CDR3 size: 16 residues. Trimming took 5 bases from V and 7 from J; bases not matched to a gene: 11. Per the germline V gene, CDR1 is SGHVS and CDR2 is FQNEAQ. The CDR3 DNA is TGTGCCAGCAGCCCTGGGCTGCGGACAGGGGGGAATGAGCAGTTCTTC. Its protein product is CASSPGLRTGGNEQFF.

As for this clone: The junction and the germline gene differ at one end; a read error may be behind it. This chain connects TRBV7-9 to TRBJ2-4, with 8 nucleotides matching TRBD1. CDR3 length equals 16 residues. From germline, CDR1 is SEHNR and CDR2 FQNEAQ (reference sequence). CDR3 loop: CSSSSLWTGTQNIQYF. CDR3 bases: TGTTCCAGCAGCTCGCTTTGGACAGGGACCCAAAACATTCAGTACTTC.

In its sample, this clone was seen a few times. This chain links TRBV4-1 with TRBJ1-5; tentatively, D is TRBD1 (5 bases). CDR3 length: 16 amino acids. V was trimmed by 1 base and J by 0 bases, leaving 10 bases between them. From germline, CDR1 is MGHRA and CDR2 YSYEKL. CDR3 sequence: CASSQGIGDSNQPQHF. CDR3 coding DNA: TGCGCCAGCAGCCAAGGCATAGGGGATAGCAATCAGCCCCAGCATTTT.

The chain uses TRBV2 and TRBJ1-5, with 7 bases aligning to TRBD1. The V gene's germline CDR1 is SNHLY and CDR2 FYNNEI. The CDR3 contains 15 residues. The trim removed 6 bases at V and 0 bases at J, leaving 5 bases unmatched. CDR3 coding DNA: TGTGCCAGCAGCGGGACAGCTTATAGCAATCAGCCCCAGCATTTT. Its translation is CASSGTAYSNQPQHF.

The rearrangement joins TRBV27 to TRBJ2-1, with 8 bases that match TRBD2. Germline V gene data show CDR1 as MNHEY and CDR2 as SMNVEV (reference sequence). The V segment lost 6 bases and the J segment 6 bases; nucleotides outside the gene matches: 4. There are 13 residues in the CDR3. The CDR3: CASRGGRCNEQFF. The CDR3 DNA reads TGTGCCAGCAGGGGCGGGAGGTGCAATGAGCAGTTCTTC.

The chain recombines TRBV11-3 with TRBJ2-2; a weak D match, TRBD2 (5 bases). The length of the CDR3 is 16 residues. The germline V gene encodes CDR1 SGHNT and CDR2 YENEEA. Trimming removed 2 bases at V and 3 bases at J, with 13 bases between. The CDR3 DNA is TGTGCCAGCAGCTTAAAACTAGGGTTTGACACCGGGGAGCTGTTTTTT. Protein product: CASSLKLGFDTGELFF.

In its sample, this clone was seen once. This chain joins TRBV7-2 and TRBJ2-7, with TRBD2 identical over 16 bases. The trim removed 1 base at V and 0 bases at J, leaving 3 bases unmatched. Germline V gene data show CDR1 as SGHTA and CDR2 as FQGNSA. The length of the CDR3 is 18 residues. CDR3 loop: CASSLGGLAGGTSYEQYF. DNA for the CDR3: TGTGCCAGCAGCTTAGGGGGACTAGCGGGAGGGACCTCCTACGAGCAGTACTTC.

This chain links TRBV9 with TRBJ1-4; D is possibly TRBD1 (6 bases). The CDR3 loop spans 17 amino acids. V lost 4 bases and J lost 6, with 22 bases in between. Germline lookup yields CDR1 SGDLS and CDR2 YYNGEE. CDR3 region: CASSPRWEGGIDEKLFF. Written as DNA, the CDR3 is TGTGCCAGCAGCCCAAGATGGGAGGGGGGAATTGATGAAAAACTGTTTTTT.

The chain is built from TRBV6-6 and TRBJ2-1, with 8 bases matching TRBD2. The CDR3 covers 13 residues. The V gene's germline CDR1 is MNHNY and CDR2 SVGAGI (reference sequence). V was pared by 6 bases and J by 6 bases, with 4 bases of the junction left unmatched. The CDR3 here is CASSPGGANEQFF. The CDR3 coding sequence is TGTGCCAGCAGCCCGGGGGGGGCCAATGAGCAGTTCTTC.

This clone was seen more than once but under ten times. The gene calls are TRBV9 and TRBJ1-2; TRBD1 matches at 9 bases. The CDR3 totals 16 residues. Germline-derived CDR1 and CDR2 are SGDLS and YYNGEE. J gave up 1 base and V 4 bases, and 8 bases lay outside the gene matches. For the CDR3, the DNA is TGTGCCAGCAGCACGGGGACAGGGCCTGATAACTATGGCTACACCTTC. It specifies CASSTGTGPDNYGYTF.

The genes are TRBV28 and TRBJ2-5; 11 bases match TRBD1. Germline V gene sequence: CDR1 MDHEN, CDR2 SYDVKM. Germline trimming cut 3 bases from V and 5 bases from J; bases unmatched to any gene: 5. This CDR3 comprises 15 residues. The CDR3 is CASSLGQGDGETQYF. For the CDR3, the DNA is TGTGCCAGCAGTTTGGGACAGGGGGATGGCGAGACCCAGTACTTC.

The V and J genes are TRBV30 and TRBJ1-5, with D unclear. The CDR3 sequence is 13 residues long. Germline V gene sequence: CDR1 GTSNPN, CDR2 SVGIG (reference sequence). Trimming took off 1 base at V and 8 bases at J, with 12 bases between the two ends. The CDR3 region has the DNA TGTGCCTGGAGTGGTGTCGGGTGGGAGCCCCAGCATTTT. This encodes CAWSGVGWEPQHF. The complete variable domain, with remaining parts taken from reference TRBV30 and TRBJ1-5, reads SQTIHQWPATLVQPVGSPLSLECTVEGTSNPNLYWYRQAAGRGLQLLFYSVGIGQISSEVPQNLSASRPQDRQFILSSKKLLLSDSGFYLCAWSGVGWEPQHFGDGTRLSIL.

The rearrangement joins TRBV11-3 to TRBJ2-2; TRBD2 agrees at 10 bases. V dropped 4 bases and J dropped 5; count of bases not matched to a gene: 7. Germline V gene sequence: CDR1 SGHNT, CDR2 YENEEA. The length of the CDR3 is 16 residues. For the CDR3, the DNA is TGTGCCAGCAGCTATATAGCGGGAGGAGTAACCGGGGAGCTGTTTTTT. Encoded protein: CASSYIAGGVTGELFF.

The genes are TRBV13 and TRBJ2-7; 8 bases map to TRBD1. CDR1 and CDR2 (germline): PRHDT, FYEKMQ (reference sequence). The V segment lost 6 bases and the J segment 6 bases; nucleotides outside the gene matches: 7. The CDR3 runs to 13 residues. The CDR3 coding sequence is TGTGCCAGCAGGAGACAGGGGTCATCCGAGCAGTACTTC. Translation gives CASRRQGSSEQYF.

This clone was detected only a few times. V gene TRBV6-5 combines with J gene TRBJ1-4; the D gene is possibly TRBD1 (6 bases). The CDR3 loop spans 12 amino acids. Germline CDR1 MNHEY, CDR2 SVGAGI. Trimming shortened V by 6 bases and J by 8 bases, and 10 bases separated the two germline ends. The CDR3 loop is CASRTGWEKLFF. The CDR3 DNA reads TGTGCCAGCAGGACAGGCTGGGAAAAACTGTTTTTT.